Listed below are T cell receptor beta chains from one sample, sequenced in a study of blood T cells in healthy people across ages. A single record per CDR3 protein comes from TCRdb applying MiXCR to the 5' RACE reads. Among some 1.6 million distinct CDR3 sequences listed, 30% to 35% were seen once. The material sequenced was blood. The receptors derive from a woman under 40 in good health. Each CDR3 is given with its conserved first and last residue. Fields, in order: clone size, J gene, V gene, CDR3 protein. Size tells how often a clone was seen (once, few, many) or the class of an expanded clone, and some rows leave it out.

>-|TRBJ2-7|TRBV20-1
CSADNPHGTSGGNSYEQYF
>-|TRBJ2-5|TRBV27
CASSRRGDYETQYF
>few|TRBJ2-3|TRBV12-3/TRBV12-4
CASSLAPRSTDTQYF
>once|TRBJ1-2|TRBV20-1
CSAMETRNYGYTF
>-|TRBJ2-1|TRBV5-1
CASSLEASGKNNEQFF
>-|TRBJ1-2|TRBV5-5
CAGSLAGGYGYTF
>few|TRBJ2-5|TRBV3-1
CASSRRQLQETQYF
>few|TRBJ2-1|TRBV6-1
CASTNPGTVSYNEQFF
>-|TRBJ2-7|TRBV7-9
CACRPFVGGPHEQYF
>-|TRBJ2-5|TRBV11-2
CASSLLITGQHPGETQYF
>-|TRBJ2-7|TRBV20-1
CSARDWVSYEQYF
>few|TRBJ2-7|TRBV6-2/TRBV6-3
CASSYGGGGGEQYF
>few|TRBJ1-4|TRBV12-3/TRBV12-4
CASSSGRETGGVGEKLFF
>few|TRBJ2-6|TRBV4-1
CASSPSSPSGANVLTF
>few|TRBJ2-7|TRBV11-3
CASSPPWASYEQYF
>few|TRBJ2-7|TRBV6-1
CASSPLRGIAYEQYF
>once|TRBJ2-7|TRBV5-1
CASSLSRLVYEQYF
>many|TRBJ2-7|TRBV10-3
CAISESGQGYEQYF